This record covers a single T cell receptor (beta chain). Its specificity is unknown. This PCR relied on a set of 60 Vbeta primers and 13 Jbeta primers. The protocol was immunoSEQ multiplex PCR, while the TCRdb copy is restricted to in-frame clones and leaves out a portion. The table shows approximately 130,000 clones, with roughly 80% occurring only once. The sample is drawn from a study of cytomegalovirus exposure and HLA in healthy donors. On the study more broadly: In terms of ancestry, the Caucasian-associated cluster contained roughly 80% of the approximately 380 genotyped donors.

Study results and caveats: Reports state that TCR beta sequences accurately predicted most subjects' HLA-A and HLA-B alleles. Being indistinguishable, some V segments were excluded, TRBV6-2 and TRBV6-3 among them.

This CDR3 contains 13 residues. Deletions cut 1 base from V and 5 bases from J, with 6 bases between. Germline-derived CDR1 and CDR2 are SEHNR and FQNEAQ (reference sequence). Sample: PBMCs. The rearrangement links TRBV7-9 to TRBJ1-5; D gene ambiguous. The sequence was obtained from a boy aged 5 to 17 in good health and CMV-seronegative. The CDR3 nucleotides are TGTGCCAGCAGCTTAGAAGAGGATCAGCCCCAGCATTTT. This gives the protein CASSLEEDQPQHF.